These 29 T cell receptor beta chains were all obtained from the same sample, sequenced in a study of shared clonotypes between healthy human individuals. CD8 cells regarded as naive lacked CD45RO, were positively chosen for CCR7, and omitted terminally differentiated effector memory CD45RA+ cells. Some clones are missing from TCRdb's copy, which holds only in-frame ones; the method was immunoSEQ multiplex PCR. This sample has around 1,900,000 clones, with 80% to 95% found just once. Sequencing was performed on naive CD8+ T cells from PBMCs. The receptor set was obtained from a man aged 18-30 years in good health. Some clones in this sample may be carry-over from other donors' samples.

The V gene is TRBV25-1, the J gene TRBJ1-1; the D is unclear. The length of the CDR3 is 12 residues. Germline V CDR1 and CDR2: MGHDK, SYGVNS. V lost 4 bases, J lost 3 bases, and 6 bases lay in between. CDR3 DNA sequence: TGTGCCAGCAGTGTCTCCTACACTGAAGCTTTCTTT. Translation gives CASSVSYTEAFF.

CDR3 bases: TGTGCCAGTAGTATAGTGGGGATTGGCGGGCCTAGCACAGATACGCAGTATTTT. Amino acid sequence: CASSIVGIGGPSTDTQYF. V usage is TRBV19 and J usage is TRBJ2-3; D is perhaps TRBD2 (5 bases). CDR3 length equals 18 residues. V lost 1 base and J lost 0, with 17 bases in between. Germline CDR1 reads LNHDA; CDR2 reads SQIVND (reference sequence).

This clone was seen a single time. The V and J genes are TRBV5-8 and TRBJ1-3; tentative D call: TRBD1 (6 bases). Germline V lookup: CDR1 SGHTS, CDR2 YDEGEE. V shed 3 bases and J shed 4 bases, with 14 bases lying between them. This CDR3 spans 15 amino acids. The CDR3 DNA is TGTGCCAGCAGCTCTTTTGACAGGAGGGGAAACACCATATATTTT. Protein: CASSSFDRRGNTIYF.

This rearrangement joins TRBV28 to TRBJ2-7; D gene uncertain. The germline V gene has CDR1 MDHEN and CDR2 SYDVKM. This CDR3 region has 15 residues. Trimming shortened V by 3 bases and J by 0 bases, and 12 bases separated the two germline ends. The chain's CDR3 is CASSFFPGSSYEQYF. For the CDR3, the DNA is TGTGCCAGCAGTTTTTTCCCCGGAAGCTCCTACGAGCAGTACTTC.

The genes are TRBV30 and TRBJ2-1; TRBD2 aligns across 11 bases. V gave up 2 bases and J gave up 0 bases; unmatched junction bases: 9. Germline V gives CDR1 GTSNPN, CDR2 SVGIG (reference sequence). The CDR3 runs to 18 residues. CDR3: CAWSPPGLAGSSYNEQFF. CDR3 nucleotide sequence: TGTGCCTGGAGTCCGCCCGGACTAGCGGGCAGCTCCTACAATGAGCAGTTCTTC.

The chain joins TRBV6-6 to TRBJ1-1, with D unresolved. The length of the CDR3 is 15 residues. Looked up from germline, CDR1 is MNHNY and CDR2 is SVGAGI (reference sequence). Trimming stripped 0 bases from V and 3 bases from J, with 11 bases between. CDR3 DNA: TGTGCCAGCAGTTACTCCGCAGGCGACTACACTGAAGCTTTCTTT. Translation: CASSYSAGDYTEAFF.

In its sample, this clone was seen once. The chain has TRBV7-9 and TRBJ2-7; TRBD1 agrees at 9 bases. The CDR3 is 14 amino acids. V lost 4 bases to trimming and J lost 3 bases; unmatched junction nucleotides: 4. The V gene's germline CDR1 is SEHNR and CDR2 FQNEAQ (reference sequence). The CDR3, as DNA: TGTGCCAGCAGCTCCTTGACAGGGGGCTACGAGCAGTACTTC. Translating gives CASSSLTGGYEQYF.

The V and J genes are TRBV28 and TRBJ2-1; TRBD2 matches 15 bases. V was clipped by 4 bases and J by 5 bases; unmatched bases: 3. The CDR3 consists of 16 residues. CDR1 MDHEN and CDR2 SYDVKM come from the germline V gene. The chain's CDR3 is CASSSGTSGRNNEQFF. The CDR3 nucleotides read TGTGCCAGCAGTTCCGGGACTAGCGGGAGGAACAATGAGCAGTTCTTC.

The chain recombines TRBV27 with TRBJ2-2, with D possibly matching TRBD2 (6 bases). V was pared by 5 bases and J by 2 bases, with 18 bases between. Germline CDR1 MNHEY, CDR2 SMNVEV (reference sequence). The CDR3 extends over 17 amino acids. The CDR3 nucleotides are TGTGCCAGCAGTACCCGGAGGGCCGGGATAAACACCGGGGAGCTGTTTTTT. Translation: CASSTRRAGINTGELFF.

The chain has TRBV25-1 and TRBJ2-7; 12 bases line up with TRBD1. CDR3 length: 16 residues. CDR1 and CDR2 from the germline V gene are MGHDK and SYGVNS. J gave up 5 bases and V 2 bases, and 7 bases lay outside the gene matches. This chain's CDR3 is CASSEDVGTGGHEQYF. For the CDR3, the DNA is TGTGCCAGCAGTGAAGACGTTGGGACAGGGGGCCACGAGCAGTACTTC.

The rearrangement joins TRBV28 to TRBJ2-3; D possibly matches TRBD1 or TRBD2 (5 bases each). The ends were cut back, 4 bases at V and 6 bases at J, with 17 bases in the middle. This CDR3 has 15 residues. Germline V lookup: CDR1 MDHEN, CDR2 SYDVKM. The CDR3 reads CASSSWQGEHDTQYF. CDR3 sequence (DNA): TGTGCCAGCAGTTCGTGGCAGGGAGAGCACGATACGCAGTATTTT.

V gene TRBV29-1 combines with J gene TRBJ2-7, with D possibly TRBD2 on 5 matching bases. V was trimmed by 3 bases and J by 7 bases, leaving 7 bases between them. The germline V gene encodes CDR1 SQVTM and CDR2 ANQGSEA. The CDR3 is made up of 10 amino acids. CDR3 nucleotide sequence: TGCAGCGTTGAGGGAGCTGAGCAGTACTTC. This translates into CSVEGAEQYF.

V and J are TRBV7-9 and TRBJ1-1; no clear D gene. This CDR3 has 13 residues. Germline V gives CDR1 SEHNR, CDR2 FQNEAQ (reference sequence). V was cut by 4 bases and J by 6 bases, with 12 bases left in between. Written as DNA, the CDR3 is TGTGCCAGCAGCTCGGACCCGGTGGCTGAAGCTTTCTTT. It encodes CASSSDPVAEAFF.

The chain has TRBV15 and TRBJ1-1, with D unclear. Germline CDR1 and CDR2: LNHNV and YYDKDF (reference sequence). The CDR3 spans 15 residues. V dropped 0 bases and J dropped 4 bases, with 12 bases sitting between them. CDR3 sequence reads: CATSRELGPGTEAFF. CDR3 nucleotide sequence: TGTGCCACCAGCAGAGAGCTTGGCCCCGGCACTGAAGCTTTCTTT.

The chain employs TRBV15 and TRBJ2-7; D remains unclear. V lost 1 base to trimming and J lost 7 bases, with 8 bases between them. This CDR3 is built from 12 residues. Germline lookup yields CDR1 LNHNV and CDR2 YYDKDF (reference sequence). This chain's CDR3 is CATSRGREEQYF. CDR3 in DNA: TGTGCCACCAGCAGAGGGAGAGAAGAGCAGTACTTC.

Concerning this clone itself: This same CDR3 is encoded by further DNA sequences in the sample. This sequence joins TRBV27 and TRBJ1-1; D is possibly TRBD1 (5 bases). The germline V gene has CDR1 MNHEY and CDR2 SMNVEV (reference sequence). The CDR3 consists of 13 residues. Deletions cut 1 base from V and 4 bases from J, with 7 bases between. The CDR3 DNA sequence: TGTGCCAGCAGTTTATTAGGGACCACTGAAGCTTTCTTT. This gives the protein CASSLLGTTEAFF.

The gene calls are TRBV2 and TRBJ1-5; D is possibly TRBD1 (5 bases). Germline V gives CDR1 SNHLY, CDR2 FYNNEI. The CDR3 runs to 15 residues. V was trimmed by 5 bases and J by 0 bases, leaving 11 bases between them. CDR3 in DNA: TGTGCCAGCAGTCTTCATCAGGGTAGCAATCAGCCCCAGCATTTT. Amino acid sequence: CASSLHQGSNQPQHF.

CDR3 sequence reads: CASRPRGGPTDTQYF. For the CDR3, the DNA is TGTGCAAGTCGCCCCCGGGGAGGGCCCACAGATACGCAGTATTTT. The rearrangement uses TRBV12-2 and TRBJ2-3; the table's D call of TRBD2 was not tested on the DNA. TRBV12-2 is classified as a pseudogene. The CDR3 sequence is 15 residues long.

The chain links TRBV18 to TRBJ2-7; 10 bases match TRBD1. CDR1 and CDR2 from the germline V gene are KGHSH and LQKENI. V trimming: 5 bases; J trimming: 6 bases; junction bases outside the gene matches: 4. This CDR3 has 13 amino acids. CDR3 sequence reads: CASSGTGAGEQYF. The CDR3 DNA reads as TGTGCCAGCTCAGGGACAGGGGCTGGCGAGCAGTACTTC.

The gene calls are TRBV28 and TRBJ2-7, with D uncertain. V lost 5 bases, J lost 6 bases, and 5 bases lay in between. This CDR3 has 10 amino acids. Germline CDR1 is MDHEN and CDR2 is SYDVKM. The CDR3 DNA sequence: TGTGCCAGCAGTCACCTCGAGCAGTACTTC. As protein: CASSHLEQYF.

The chain carries TRBV7-9 and TRBJ1-3; D not resolved. CDR1 and CDR2 (germline): SEHNR, FQNEAQ (reference sequence). This CDR3 spans 12 amino acids. This chain's CDR3 is CGVESSGNTIYF. DNA for the CDR3: TGTGGTGTGGAGAGCTCTGGAAACACCATATATTTT.

This chain links TRBV7-2 with TRBJ2-1; D remains unclear. The CDR3 spans 15 residues. In germline, CDR1 is SGHTA, CDR2 FQGNSA. Trimming removed 1 base from V and 1 base from J, with 8 bases in between. The CDR3 loop reads CASSLVSASYNEQFF. CDR3 sequence (DNA): TGTGCCAGCAGCTTAGTCTCAGCATCCTACAATGAGCAGTTCTTC.

This sequence joins TRBV29-1 and TRBJ1-3; D not resolved. V lost 3 bases, J lost 2 bases, and 11 bases lay in between. The CDR3 has 14 residues. Per germline, CDR1 SQVTM and CDR2 ANQGSEA. The CDR3, as DNA: TGCAGCGTTGAGATGGGGAGGACTGGAAACACCATATATTTT. Translation: CSVEMGRTGNTIYF.

The V call is TRBV2, the J call TRBJ2-2, with 7 positions matching TRBD2. This CDR3 comprises 15 residues. The germline V gene has CDR1 SNHLY and CDR2 FYNNEI. Losses at the gene ends were 7 bases for V and 6 bases for J; bases not matched to a gene: 11. CDR3: CASILATSMAGELFF. CDR3 bases: TGTGCCAGCATCCTGGCGACTAGCATGGCCGGGGAGCTGTTTTTT.

This clone has only a few counts. The CDR3: CASSQEGEWGWNTEAFF. The CDR3 DNA follows: TGTGCCAGCAGCCAAGAGGGGGAATGGGGTTGGAACACTGAAGCTTTCTTT. The chain carries TRBV4-2 and TRBJ1-1, with D possibly TRBD1 on 5 matching bases. The germline CDR1 and CDR2 sequences are LGHNA and YNFKEQ. Trimming shortened V by 0 bases and J by 1 base, and 15 bases separated the two germline ends. The CDR3 spans 17 residues.

J is TRBJ2-2 and V is TRBV5-5, with a tentative D call TRBD1 (6 bases). Trimming took 4 bases from V and 6 from J, leaving 19 bases between them. Per the germline V gene, CDR1 is SGHKS and CDR2 is YYEKEE (reference sequence). This CDR3 has 16 amino acids. CDR3: CASSPNPGDIAGELFF. The CDR3 DNA sequence: TGTGCCAGCAGCCCAAACCCCGGGGACATCGCCGGGGAGCTGTTTTTT.

The chain couples TRBV27 to TRBJ1-5; D call uncertain. Per germline, CDR1 MNHEY and CDR2 SMNVEV (reference sequence). The CDR3 sequence is 13 residues long. V dropped 5 bases and J dropped 7 bases, with 12 bases sitting between them. The DNA for the CDR3 is TGTGCCAGCAGTCCCCACGAGAGCCAGCCCCAGCATTTT. Translated, it gives CASSPHESQPQHF.

V is TRBV9 and J is TRBJ2-2; D is undetermined. Germline-derived CDR1 and CDR2 are SGDLS and YYNGEE. The CDR3 has 17 amino acids. Trimming left V 4 bases short and J 0 bases short, with 16 bases between. CDR3 amino acids: CASSHNGALTNTGELFF. CDR3 DNA: TGTGCCAGCAGCCACAATGGAGCGCTCACGAACACCGGGGAGCTGTTTTTT. The variable domain in full, with the rest retrieved from reference TRBV9 and TRBJ2-2, is DSGVTQTPKHLITATGQRVTLRCSPRSGDLSVYWYQQSLDQGLQFLIQYYNGEERAKGNILERFSAQQFPDLHSELNLSSLELGDSALYFCASSHNGALTNTGELFFGEGSRLTVL.

The gene calls are TRBV4-2 and TRBJ2-7; D is unclear. Germline loops: CDR1 LGHNA, CDR2 YNFKEQ. V was clipped by 4 bases and J by 3 bases, with 13 bases between them. The CDR3 is made up of 14 amino acids. The CDR3 spells CASSPWAGHYEQYF. The DNA of the CDR3 is TGTGCCAGCAGCCCTTGGGCAGGCCACTACGAGCAGTACTTC.